A selection of T cell receptor beta chains follows, all from one sample in a study of identical twins. TCRdb ran MiXCR on the 5' RACE reads and lists one entry per CDR3 protein. The table includes approximately 210,000 distinct CDR3 sequences, roughly 7.1% detected once. The sample was also reused in another study, on T cells expressing NK-cell markers.

The sequencing input was CD8+ T cells sorted from blood. The receptors come from a woman aged 18-29 years in good health. Both conserved end residues are part of each CDR3. The order of the fields is CDR3 protein, CDR3 DNA, clone size, V gene, D gene, CDR3 length, J gene. The D gene is left open where the match is weak. Not every row has a clone size; where given, it reads once, few, many or a size class.

CDR3 protein: CASSLGGGGVNEQFF; CDR3 DNA: TGTGCCAGCAGCCTCGGCGGGGGGGGCGTTAATGAGCAGTTCTTC; clone size: few; V gene: TRBV9; D gene: TRBD2; CDR3 length: 15; J gene: TRBJ2-1
CDR3 protein: CASSLYTSGGLGDTQYF; CDR3 DNA: TGTGCCAGCAGCTTATACACCAGCGGGGGGCTGGGGGATACGCAGTATTTT; clone size: few; V gene: TRBV7-2; D gene: TRBD2; CDR3 length: 17; J gene: TRBJ2-3
CDR3 protein: CSVDPRAQSYNEQFF; CDR3 DNA: TGCAGCGTTGACCCCAGGGCCCAATCCTACAATGAGCAGTTCTTC; clone size: .; V gene: TRBV29-1; D gene: .; CDR3 length: 15; J gene: TRBJ2-1
CDR3 protein: CSARAPPLRTTKETQYF; CDR3 DNA: TGCAGTGCTCGGGCCCCCCCTCTCCGGACTACTAAAGAGACCCAGTACTTC; clone size: few; V gene: TRBV20-1; D gene: .; CDR3 length: 17; J gene: TRBJ2-5
CDR3 protein: CSAEGSSGSHSGANVLTF; CDR3 DNA: TGCAGTGCCGAAGGTTCTAGCGGGAGCCACTCTGGGGCCAACGTCCTGACTTTC; clone size: many; V gene: TRBV20-1; D gene: TRBD2; CDR3 length: 18; J gene: TRBJ2-6
CDR3 protein: CSASGSGTDTQYF; CDR3 DNA: TGCAGTGCTAGCGGTAGCGGCACAGATACGCAGTATTTT; clone size: few; V gene: TRBV20-1; D gene: .; CDR3 length: 13; J gene: TRBJ2-3
CDR3 protein: CASSAGTGGSEQYF; CDR3 DNA: TGTGCCAGCAGCGCCGGGACAGGGGGAAGCGAGCAGTACTTC; clone size: few; V gene: TRBV5-4; D gene: TRBD1; CDR3 length: 14; J gene: TRBJ2-7
CDR3 protein: CASSQEIGNREGYTF; CDR3 DNA: TGCGCCAGCAGCCAAGAAATCGGGAACAGGGAAGGCTACACCTTC; clone size: .; V gene: TRBV4-3; D gene: .; CDR3 length: 15; J gene: TRBJ1-2
CDR3 protein: CASSADSGEQYF; CDR3 DNA: TGTGCCAGCAGCGCGGACAGTGGGGAGCAGTACTTC; clone size: few; V gene: TRBV7-9; D gene: .; CDR3 length: 12; J gene: TRBJ2-7
CDR3 protein: CASSLDGGLSYEQYF; CDR3 DNA: TGTGCCAGCAGCTTAGATGGGGGTTTGTCCTACGAGCAGTACTTC; clone size: few; V gene: TRBV7-9; D gene: .; CDR3 length: 15; J gene: TRBJ2-7
CDR3 protein: CASSLLADVRDTQYF; CDR3 DNA: TGTGCCAGCAGCCTACTAGCGGACGTACGAGATACGCAGTATTTT; clone size: .; V gene: TRBV7-9; D gene: TRBD2; CDR3 length: 15; J gene: TRBJ2-3
CDR3 protein: CASSDTTESNQPQHF; CDR3 DNA: TGTGCCAGCAGTGACACGACAGAGAGCAATCAGCCCCAGCATTTT; clone size: .; V gene: TRBV6-1; D gene: .; CDR3 length: 15; J gene: TRBJ1-5
CDR3 protein: CAISSTGGPYSNQPQHF; CDR3 DNA: TGTGCCATCAGTTCGACTGGGGGCCCCTATAGCAATCAGCCCCAGCATTTT; clone size: few; V gene: TRBV10-3; D gene: .; CDR3 length: 17; J gene: TRBJ1-5
CDR3 protein: CASSIPGVGAFF; CDR3 DNA: TGTGCCAGCAGCATCCCGGGGGTCGGAGCTTTCTTT; clone size: .; V gene: TRBV7-8; D gene: .; CDR3 length: 12; J gene: TRBJ1-1
CDR3 protein: CASNGPGGHEQYF; CDR3 DNA: TGTGCCAGCAATGGGCCAGGGGGCCACGAGCAGTACTTC; clone size: few; V gene: TRBV6-1; D gene: TRBD1; CDR3 length: 13; J gene: TRBJ2-7
CDR3 protein: CASRSGGGGVYTGELFF; CDR3 DNA: TGTGCCAGCAGGTCCGGTGGCGGGGGGGTCTACACCGGGGAGCTGTTTTTT; clone size: few; V gene: TRBV5-5; D gene: TRBD2; CDR3 length: 17; J gene: TRBJ2-2
CDR3 protein: CASSPETNEQFF; CDR3 DNA: TGCGCCAGCAGCCCCGAGACTAATGAGCAGTTCTTC; clone size: many; V gene: TRBV4-1; D gene: .; CDR3 length: 12; J gene: TRBJ2-1
CDR3 protein: CASSQEVSYREDTGELFF; CDR3 DNA: TGTGCCAGCAGCCAAGAAGTCTCCTACCGGGAGGACACCGGGGAGCTGTTTTTT; clone size: many; V gene: TRBV3-1; D gene: TRBD2; CDR3 length: 18; J gene: TRBJ2-2
CDR3 protein: CASSFGPDEQYF; CDR3 DNA: TGTGCCAGCAGCTTCGGGCCAGACGAGCAGTACTTC; clone size: few; V gene: TRBV6-5; D gene: .; CDR3 length: 12; J gene: TRBJ2-7
CDR3 protein: CSARPAAEYKTQYF; CDR3 DNA: TGCAGTGCTAGGCCTGCCGCCGAGTACAAAACCCAGTACTTC; clone size: few; V gene: TRBV20-1; D gene: .; CDR3 length: 14; J gene: TRBJ2-5
CDR3 protein: CASSSWGSRPLHF; CDR3 DNA: TGTGCCAGCAGCTCCTGGGGGTCGCGACCCCTCCACTTT; clone size: few; V gene: TRBV7-8; D gene: .; CDR3 length: 13; J gene: TRBJ1-6
CDR3 protein: CASSQLNRMVTDTQYF; CDR3 DNA: TGTGCCAGCAGCCAGCTCAATCGTATGGTTACAGATACGCAGTATTTT; clone size: few; V gene: TRBV27; D gene: .; CDR3 length: 16; J gene: TRBJ2-3
CDR3 protein: CASSSPDLAGGRNEQFF; CDR3 DNA: TGTGCCAGCAGCTCGCCGGACCTAGCGGGAGGGCGGAATGAGCAGTTCTTC; clone size: few; V gene: TRBV7-8; D gene: TRBD2; CDR3 length: 17; J gene: TRBJ2-1
CDR3 protein: CASDTDREQPQHF; CDR3 DNA: TGTGCTAGTGATACCGACAGGGAACAGCCCCAGCATTTT; clone size: many; V gene: TRBV12-5; D gene: TRBD1; CDR3 length: 13; J gene: TRBJ1-5
CDR3 protein: CSVPAANEQFF; CDR3 DNA: TGCAGCGTCCCGGCAGCAAATGAGCAGTTCTTC; clone size: many; V gene: TRBV29-1; D gene: .; CDR3 length: 11; J gene: TRBJ2-1
CDR3 protein: CASSPRPYGSYSNQPQHF; CDR3 DNA: TGTGCCAGCAGCCCCCGTCCATATGGAAGTTATAGCAATCAGCCCCAGCATTTT; clone size: .; V gene: TRBV21-1; D gene: .; CDR3 length: 18; J gene: TRBJ1-5
CDR3 protein: CASSLVVGTSRGGNIQYF; CDR3 DNA: TGTGCCAGCAGCTTAGTTGTGGGGACTAGTCGGGGTGGAAACATTCAGTACTTC; clone size: many; V gene: TRBV11-2; D gene: TRBD2; CDR3 length: 18; J gene: TRBJ2-4
CDR3 protein: CASGRANTEAFF; CDR3 DNA: TGCGCCAGCGGCAGAGCGAACACTGAAGCTTTCTTT; clone size: few; V gene: TRBV5-1; D gene: .; CDR3 length: 12; J gene: TRBJ1-1
CDR3 protein: CASSLGTTPTDTQYF; CDR3 DNA: TGTGCCAGCAGCTTGGGGACTACGCCCACAGATACGCAGTATTTT; clone size: .; V gene: TRBV5-6; D gene: .; CDR3 length: 15; J gene: TRBJ2-3
CDR3 protein: CAIRGLAGPSSGANVLTF; CDR3 DNA: TGTGCCATCAGGGGACTAGCGGGCCCAAGCTCTGGGGCCAACGTCCTGACTTTC; clone size: .; V gene: TRBV10-3; D gene: TRBD2; CDR3 length: 18; J gene: TRBJ2-6
CDR3 protein: CASSYSPVGGYTF; CDR3 DNA: TGTGCCAGCAGTTACTCCCCCGTGGGGGGCTACACCTTC; clone size: few; V gene: TRBV6-6; D gene: .; CDR3 length: 13; J gene: TRBJ1-2
CDR3 protein: CASSSAQGVNGYTF; CDR3 DNA: TGTGCCAGCAGTTCCGCCCAGGGGGTAAATGGCTACACCTTC; clone size: many; V gene: TRBV12-3/TRBV12-4; D gene: TRBD1; CDR3 length: 14; J gene: TRBJ1-2